This TCR beta chain was sequenced for a study of CD8 T cells in Susac syndrome. The CDR3 sequence is 12 residues long. Trimming removed 5 bases at V and 7 bases at J, with 9 bases between. Germline loops: CDR1 MDHEN, CDR2 SYDVKM. RNA was extracted with the RNeasy kit, and a quantity of roughly 0.5 to 1 ug was reverse transcribed using random hexamers. In TCRdb, the immunoSEQ multiplex PCR reads were re-called with MiXCR into one record per CDR3 protein. This sample yields tens of thousands of distinct CDR3 sequences, of which over 85% are seen a single time; about 0.54% belongs to the top ten. The receptor comes from a human donor in good health. The chain recombines TRBV28 with TRBJ2-1; no clear D gene. Sequenced input: CD8+ T cells from PBMCs. The CDR3 coding sequence is TGTGCCAGCAGTCGGGCGGAGAATGAGCAGTTCTTC. It specifies CASSRAENEQFF.